These T cell receptor beta chains were read from a single sample in a study of T cells after yellow fever vaccination. TCRdb ran MiXCR on the 5' RACE reads and lists one entry per CDR3 protein. The data hold about 260,000 distinct CDR3 sequences, with 10% to 15% observed a single time. The sample was CD4+ T cells sorted from PBMCs, taken 45 days after the yellow fever booster vaccination. These receptors all come from a man in his thirties or forties who received the YFV17D yellow fever vaccine. CDR3s include the opening cysteine and the closing phenylalanine or tryptophan. The D gene is left open where the match is weak. For some rows the clone size is stated as once, few or many, or as a class when expanded; others skip it.

d_call | j_call | v_call | clone_size | cdr3_aa | cdr3_nt
TRBD1 | TRBJ2-7 | TRBV18 | few | CASSPLGQGAYEQYF | TGTGCCAGCTCACCGTTGGGACAGGGGGCCTACGAGCAGTACTTC
NA | TRBJ2-5 | TRBV20-1 | NA | CSARNRLQETQYF | TGCAGTGCTAGAAACAGGCTCCAAGAGACCCAGTACTTC
NA | TRBJ2-1 | TRBV12-3/TRBV12-4 | NA | CATQFGKGLNMAQFF | TGTGCCACCCAGTTTGGGAAGGGGCTTAATATGGCGCAGTTCTTC
TRBD1 | TRBJ1-5 | TRBV20-1 | few | CSAPTGGNNQPQHF | TGCAGTGCACCAACAGGGGGCAACAATCAGCCCCAGCATTTT
TRBD1 | TRBJ2-1 | TRBV20-1 | few | CSAVAGTEPYNEQFF | TGCAGTGCTGTTGCCGGGACAGAGCCTTACAATGAGCAGTTCTTC
TRBD2 | TRBJ2-1 | TRBV24-1 | few | CATSRPSGYNEQFF | TGTGCCACCAGTCGTCCTAGCGGATACAATGAGCAGTTCTTC
NA | TRBJ2-3 | TRBV4-3 | NA | CASSQGSGSWTDTQYF | TGCGCCAGCAGCCAAGGGTCCGGGAGCTGGACAGATACGCAGTATTTT
TRBD1 | TRBJ2-7 | TRBV7-2 | few | CASRAGTGAEQYF | TGTGCCAGCAGAGCCGGGACAGGGGCCGAGCAGTACTTC
TRBD2 | TRBJ2-5 | TRBV20-1 | NA | CSARGGRAGETQYF | TGCAGTGCCCGTGGCGGGAGGGCCGGGGAGACCCAGTACTTC
NA | TRBJ2-1 | TRBV7-9 | NA | CASSPLDLSEFF | TGTGCCAGCAGCCCTCTTGACCTGTCGGAGTTCTTC
TRBD1 | TRBJ1-4 | TRBV6-5 | NA | CASRQGNEKLFF | TGTGCCAGCAGACAGGGGAATGAAAAACTGTTTTTT
NA | TRBJ2-1 | TRBV20-1 | few | CSYSVWREMFNEQFF | TGCAGTTATTCCGTGTGGCGGGAAATGTTCAATGAGCAGTTCTTC
NA | TRBJ2-5 | TRBV6-2/TRBV6-3 | few | CAAQSRTPGETQYF | TGTGCCGCCCAGTCCCGGACTCCGGGGGAGACCCAGTACTTC
NA | TRBJ2-7 | TRBV7-2 | many | CASSLEFGEQYF | TGTGCCAGCAGCTTAGAATTTGGCGAGCAGTACTTC
NA | TRBJ2-2 | TRBV20-1 | NA | CSARDLRKNTGELFF | TGCAGTGCTAGAGATCTACGGAAGAACACCGGGGAGCTGTTTTTT
NA | TRBJ2-1 | TRBV7-6 | few | CASSLVSGGPGVF | TGTGCCAGCAGCTTAGTTAGCGGAGGCCCGGGGGTCTTC
NA | TRBJ1-2 | TRBV20-1 | few | CSASPRAGLGYGYTF | TGCAGTGCTAGCCCTAGGGCAGGATTGGGCTATGGCTACACCTTC
NA | TRBJ2-2 | TRBV20-1 | few | CSARDAAVIGELFF | TGCAGTGCTAGAGATGCTGCTGTAATCGGGGAGCTGTTTTTT
TRBD2 | TRBJ2-1 | TRBV29-1 | few | CSVGGGGRAIEQFF | TGCAGCGTTGGTGGGGGCGGGAGGGCCATTGAGCAGTTCTTC
NA | TRBJ2-3 | TRBV20-1 | many | CSPLAGVGTDTQYF | TGCAGTCCCTTAGCTGGAGTTGGCACAGATACGCAGTATTTT
NA | TRBJ1-6 | TRBV6-5 | NA | CASSYNHPTRPGERSPLHF | TGTGCCAGCAGTTACAACCACCCGACGAGGCCAGGCGAGAGATCACCCCTCCACTTT
NA | TRBJ1-2 | TRBV16 | few | CASSQPVGGYTF | TGTGCCAGCAGCCAACCAGTCGGTGGCTACACCTTC
NA | TRBJ2-7 | TRBV24-1 | few | CATSGGKGSSYEQYF | TGTGCCACCAGTGGGGGCAAGGGGAGCTCCTACGAGCAGTACTTC
NA | TRBJ2-2 | TRBV27 | NA | CASSLLREWGTGELFF | TGTGCCAGCAGTTTATTGAGGGAGTGGGGCACCGGGGAGCTGTTTTTT
TRBD1 | TRBJ2-7 | TRBV6-2/TRBV6-3 | NA | CASRPPSYRGEQYF | TGTGCCAGCAGACCGCCAAGTTACAGGGGCGAGCAGTACTTC
NA | TRBJ2-5 | TRBV7-9 | NA | CASSRAGQETQYF | TGTGCCAGCAGCAGGGCTGGCCAAGAGACCCAGTACTTC
NA | TRBJ2-3 | TRBV18 | few | CASSSSDTQYF | TGTGCCAGCTCCTCGAGTGATACGCAGTATTTT
NA | TRBJ2-5 | TRBV20-1 | few | CSARDGRAGKTQYF | TGCAGTGCTAGAGACGGCAGGGCGGGAAAGACCCAGTACTTC
NA | TRBJ2-1 | TRBV15 | few | CATSSRADDEQFF | TGTGCCACCAGCAGTCGGGCGGACGATGAGCAGTTCTTC
NA | TRBJ2-1 | TRBV7-3 | NA | CASSLSFQANEQFF | TGTGCCAGCAGCTTATCGTTTCAGGCAAATGAGCAGTTCTTC
NA | TRBJ2-5 | TRBV25-1 | NA | CASSPTGAGETQYF | TGTGCCAGCAGTCCCACCGGTGCGGGGGAGACCCAGTACTTC
NA | TRBJ1-5 | TRBV19 | few | CASKFSLGQPQHF | TGTGCCAGTAAATTTTCGCTGGGTCAGCCCCAGCATTTT
NA | TRBJ2-2 | TRBV29-1 | NA | CSVRTPGADTGELFF | TGCAGCGTCCGGACACCAGGGGCGGACACCGGGGAGCTGTTTTTT
TRBD1 | TRBJ2-5 | TRBV7-7 | few | CASSLDRPETQYF | TGTGCTAGCAGCCTGGACAGGCCAGAGACCCAGTACTTC
NA | TRBJ2-1 | TRBV18 | NA | CASSPSASEQFF | TGTGCCAGCTCACCCTCGGCATCCGAGCAGTTCTTC
NA | TRBJ2-3 | TRBV5-1 | NA | CASSLRGSGTDTQYF | TGCGCCAGCAGCTTGAGGGGGTCGGGCACAGATACGCAGTATTTT
TRBD2 | TRBJ2-4 | TRBV20-1 | NA | CSALRGVGGGNIQYF | TGCAGTGCCCTCCGGGGCGTCGGGGGGGGAAACATTCAGTACTTC
NA | TRBJ1-5 | TRBV7-8 | few | CASSLGPDEPQHF | TGTGCCAGCAGCTTAGGACCAGACGAGCCCCAGCATTTT
TRBD1 | TRBJ2-1 | TRBV11-3 | few | CASSHRDRVGEQFF | TGTGCCAGCAGCCACCGGGACAGGGTTGGCGAGCAGTTCTTC
TRBD1 | TRBJ1-1 | TRBV9 | NA | CASSFTGDEAFF | TGTGCCAGCAGCTTCACAGGGGATGAAGCTTTCTTT
TRBD2 | TRBJ2-1 | TRBV20-1 | few | CSATSSSGTGINEQFF | TGCAGTGCTACCAGTTCAAGCGGGACGGGTATCAATGAGCAGTTCTTC
TRBD2 | TRBJ2-7 | TRBV5-1 | few | CASSMGLAGYEQYF | TGCGCCAGCAGCATGGGACTAGCGGGGTACGAGCAGTACTTC
NA | TRBJ2-1 | TRBV20-1 | NA | CSAPRRESSYNEQFF | TGCAGTGCTCCCCGGCGGGAAAGCTCCTACAATGAGCAGTTCTTC
TRBD2 | TRBJ2-5 | TRBV5-5 | few | CASSLAGAGGFETQYF | TGTGCCAGCAGCTTGGCGGGGGCGGGAGGATTTGAGACCCAGTACTTC